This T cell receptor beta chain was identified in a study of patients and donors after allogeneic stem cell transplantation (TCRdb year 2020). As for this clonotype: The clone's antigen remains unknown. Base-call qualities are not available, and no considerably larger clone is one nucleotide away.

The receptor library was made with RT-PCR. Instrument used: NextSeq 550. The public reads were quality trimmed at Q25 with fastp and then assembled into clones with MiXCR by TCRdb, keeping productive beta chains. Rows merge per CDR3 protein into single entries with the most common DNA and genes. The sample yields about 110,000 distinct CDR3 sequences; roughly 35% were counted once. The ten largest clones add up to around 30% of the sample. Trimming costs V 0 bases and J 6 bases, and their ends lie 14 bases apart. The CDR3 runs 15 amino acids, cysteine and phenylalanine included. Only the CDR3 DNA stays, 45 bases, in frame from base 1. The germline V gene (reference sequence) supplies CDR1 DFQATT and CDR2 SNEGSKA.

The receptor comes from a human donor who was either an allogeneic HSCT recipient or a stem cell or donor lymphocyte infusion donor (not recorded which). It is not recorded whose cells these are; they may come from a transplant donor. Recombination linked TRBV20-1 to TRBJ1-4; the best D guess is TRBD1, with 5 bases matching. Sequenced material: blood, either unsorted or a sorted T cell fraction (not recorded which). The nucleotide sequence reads TGCAGTGCTAGAGATTCTCGATTGGGGGATGAAAAACTGTTTTTT. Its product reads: CSARDSRLGDEKLFF.